The next 32 T cell receptor beta chains were all read from a single sample in a study of graft-versus-host responses after intestinal transplantation. For these receptors, no antigen is known. Clones were sequenced by immunoSEQ multiplex PCR, and TCRdb holds only the in-frame ones, with some missing. This table has some 110,000 clones, 90% to 95% appearing once. This specimen consisted of unstimulated CD8+ T cells sorted from spleen or lymph node cells, obtained before transplant. These receptor sequences come from a human donor who was the organ donor for an intestinal transplant.

For this clone: An end of the junction differs from the germline gene, which may be a read error. V usage is TRBV7-7 and J usage is TRBJ2-7; D is possibly TRBD1 or TRBD2 (8 bases each). The CDR3 spans 18 residues. Germline values: CDR1 SSHAT, CDR2 FNYEAQ (reference sequence). As DNA, the CDR3 is TGTGCTAGCAGCTTAGGACTAGCTCGCAGGACAGGGTGCAACGAGCAGTACTTC. This codes for CASSLGLARRTGCNEQYF.

This chain links TRBV4-3 with TRBJ1-1; the D is unclear. CDR3 length equals 14 residues. The germline V gene encodes CDR1 LGHNA and CDR2 YSLEER. V lost 2 bases to trimming and J lost 1 base, with 8 bases between them. The CDR3 DNA sequence: TGCGCCAGCAGCCAAAGACGGGAGAACACTGAAGCTTTCTTT. This gives the protein CASSQRRENTEAFF.

This chain joins TRBV5-1 and TRBJ2-7; D perhaps matches TRBD1 (6 bases). The germline V gene has CDR1 SGHRS and CDR2 YFSETQ. This CDR3 region has 17 residues. V was clipped by 0 bases and J by 0 bases, with 16 bases between them. The CDR3 spells CASSLAVDRQSSYEQYF. The CDR3 DNA follows: TGCGCCAGCAGCTTGGCAGTCGACAGGCAAAGCTCCTACGAGCAGTACTTC.

The gene calls are TRBV14 and TRBJ2-1; 11 bases map to TRBD2. Germline lookup yields CDR1 SGHDN and CDR2 FVKESK. The V gene end was trimmed by 5 bases and the J gene end by 8 bases; junction bases not matched to a gene: 5. There are 14 residues in the CDR3. The CDR3 region has the DNA TGTGCCAGCAGCTTAACTAGCGGGAGACATGAGCAGTTCTTC. Residues: CASSLTSGRHEQFF.

V usage is TRBV7-8 and J usage is TRBJ2-3, with TRBD2 matching 8 bases. The germline CDR1 and CDR2 sequences are SGHVS and FQNEAQ. V shed 4 bases, J shed 3 bases, and the junction held 6 bases outside the gene matches. The CDR3 is made up of 15 amino acids. Written as DNA, the CDR3 is TGTGCCAGCAGCTGCAACGAGCGGGAGACAGATACGCAGTATTTT. Encoded protein: CASSCNERETDTQYF.

The rearrangement joins TRBV6-5 to TRBJ2-1; D is unresolved. V was shortened by 2 bases and J by 8 bases, with 7 bases between the two germline ends. The CDR3 consists of 12 residues. CDR1 is MNHEY, CDR2 SVGAGI, per germline. CDR3 bases: TGTGCCAGCAGTTACCCGGGCGATGAGCAGTTCTTC. Protein: CASSYPGDEQFF.

The rearrangement joins TRBV7-9 to TRBJ2-7; D is perhaps TRBD1 or TRBD2 (5 bases each). V was trimmed by 6 bases and J by 2 bases, leaving 11 bases between them. CDR1 is SEHNR and CDR2 is FQNEAQ in the germline V gene (reference sequence). This CDR3 has 13 residues. CDR3 sequence reads: CASRPGTAYEQYF. The CDR3, as DNA: TGTGCCAGCAGGCCCGGGACGGCCTACGAGCAGTACTTC.

This clone was seen once. The genes are TRBV28 and TRBJ1-5, with D perhaps TRBD1 (6 bases). Trimming took 2 bases from V and 2 from J, leaving 10 bases between them. Per the germline V gene, CDR1 is MDHEN and CDR2 is SYDVKM. The length of the CDR3 is 15 residues. The CDR3 reads CASSLGAGGNQPQHF. Here the CDR3 DNA reads TGTGCCAGCAGTTTAGGGGCAGGGGGCAATCAGCCCCAGCATTTT.

This clone appeared once. This chain links TRBV2 with TRBJ2-3; 9 positions match TRBD2. Germline values: CDR1 SNHLY, CDR2 FYNNEI. CDR3 length: 16 amino acids. The trim removed 9 bases at V and 4 bases at J, leaving 14 bases unmatched. CDR3 sequence reads: CARKTSGTGSADTQYF. The CDR3 region has the DNA TGTGCCAGGAAGACTAGCGGTACGGGGAGCGCAGATACGCAGTATTTT.

The rearrangement uses TRBV5-6 and TRBJ2-7; TRBD2 might be the D (6 bases). The CDR3 is 13 amino acids. Germline CDR1 reads SGHDT; CDR2 reads YYEEEE. V lost 4 bases and J 2 bases, leaving 10 bases between the germline ends. CDR3 sequence: CASSPGRTYEQYF. The CDR3 DNA reads as TGTGCCAGCAGCCCAGGGAGGACCTACGAGCAGTACTTC.

The chain is built from TRBV4-1 and TRBJ1-3, with TRBD1 matching over 7 bases. The CDR3 sequence is 17 residues long. The junction had 7 bases not matched to a gene; V was cut back by 0 bases and J by 2 bases. CDR1 is MGHRA and CDR2 is YSYEKL in the germline V gene. This chain's CDR3 is CASSQEGDGQAGNTIYF. The CDR3, as DNA: TGCGCCAGCAGCCAAGAAGGGGACGGACAGGCTGGAAACACCATATATTTT.

This chain joins TRBV6-5 and TRBJ1-2, with no clear D. This CDR3 is 15 amino acids long. V lost 0 bases to trimming and J lost 3 bases, with 11 bases between them. Germline CDR1 and CDR2: MNHEY and SVGAGI. DNA of the CDR3: TGTGCCAGCAGTTACTCTTCTACCCATTACTATGGCTACACCTTC. Translating it yields CASSYSSTHYYGYTF.

The table lists this clone with a count of one. V and J are TRBV10-3 and TRBJ2-3; D unresolved. Germline assignment: CDR1 ENHRY and CDR2 SYGVKD. Trimming cost V 9 bases and J 0 bases, with 13 bases left between them. The CDR3 has 14 amino acids. In DNA, the CDR3 is TGTGCCATTCAAGGCCTTACTAGCACAGATACGCAGTATTTT. This codes for CAIQGLTSTDTQYF.

This clone was seen a few times. The V gene is TRBV4-3, the J gene TRBJ2-1, with 14 positions matching TRBD2. This CDR3 contains 15 residues. J lost 9 bases, V lost 3 bases, and 4 bases had no gene match. The germline V gene encodes CDR1 LGHNA and CDR2 YSLEER. CDR3 sequence (DNA): TGCGCCAGCAGCCAGGGGACTAGCGGGAGCAGTGAGCAGTTCTTC. The encoded protein is CASSQGTSGSSEQFF.

This rearrangement joins TRBV4-1 to TRBJ2-5; 7 bases map to TRBD1. Germline V gene lookup returns CDR1 MGHRA and CDR2 YSYEKL. Trimming at V came to 0 bases and at J to 4 bases, leaving 5 bases not matched to a gene. The CDR3 is 15 residues long. CDR3 in amino acids: CASSQEKQGRETQYF. Here the CDR3 DNA reads TGCGCCAGCAGCCAAGAAAAACAGGGGCGAGAGACCCAGTACTTC.

This sequence joins TRBV30 and TRBJ2-1; possibly TRBD1 for D (6 bases). CDR3 length equals 13 residues. The germline V gene has CDR1 GTSNPN and CDR2 SVGIG (reference sequence). V lost 0 bases and J lost 9, with 12 bases in between. The CDR3 DNA is TGTGCCTGGAGTGTTGGGGGCCCGGCTGAGCAGTTCTTC. Amino acids: CAWSVGGPAEQFF.

This sequence joins TRBV5-5 and TRBJ1-2, with D perhaps matching TRBD1 (6 bases). Germline CDR1 is SGHKS and CDR2 is YYEKEE (reference sequence). Trimming cost V 0 bases and J 4 bases, with 25 bases left between them. CDR3 length equals 19 residues. The CDR3 DNA follows: TGTGCCAGCAGCTTGGAGGGTTTTGGTCTGGGGGGCCGGGTCTATGGCTACACCTTC. This encodes CASSLEGFGLGGRVYGYTF.

This rearrangement joins TRBV29-1 to TRBJ1-3; TRBD1 is a possible D gene (5 bases). The CDR3 length is 12 residues. Germline V CDR1 and CDR2: SQVTM, ANQGSEA. V was trimmed by 1 base and J by 6 bases, leaving 7 bases between them. CDR3 bases: TGCAGCGTTGAAGGGGGCCTAAACACCATATATTTT. It translates to CSVEGGLNTIYF.

The V and J genes are TRBV6-5 and TRBJ2-1, with D hard to call. V was pared by 0 bases and J by 7 bases, with 13 bases between. The CDR3 consists of 15 residues. The germline gives CDR1 MNHEY, CDR2 SVGAGI. Here the CDR3 DNA reads TGTGCCAGCAGTTACTCGAAAGGTCTTGGGAATGAGCAGTTCTTC. Amino acids: CASSYSKGLGNEQFF.

The V gene is TRBV30, the J gene TRBJ2-1; D is possibly TRBD2 (5 bases). V lost 3 bases, J lost 5 bases, and 11 bases lay in between. The CDR3 contains 13 residues. Per the germline V gene, CDR1 is GTSNPN and CDR2 is SVGIG (reference sequence). The CDR3 DNA reads TGTGCCTGGAGGATAGACGGGAACAATGAGCAGTTCTTC. It yields the protein CAWRIDGNNEQFF.

The chain employs TRBV6-5 and TRBJ1-1; TRBD1 aligns across 7 bases. The germline CDR1 and CDR2 sequences are MNHEY and SVGAGI. The CDR3 is 14 residues long. V lost 6 bases to trimming and J lost 1 base; unmatched junction nucleotides: 5. The CDR3 DNA is TGTGCCAGCAGCCCCGGGACAGCGAACACTGAAGCTTTCTTT. It specifies CASSPGTANTEAFF.

The chain recombines TRBV4-1 with TRBJ2-1, with 8 positions matching TRBD2. In germline, CDR1 is MGHRA, CDR2 YSYEKL. The CDR3 runs 16 residues. V shed 1 base, J shed 8 bases, and the junction held 10 bases outside the gene matches. The CDR3 region is CASSQVASGQMDEQFF. CDR3 nucleotides: TGCGCCAGCAGCCAAGTAGCTAGCGGGCAGATGGATGAGCAGTTCTTC.

This chain connects TRBV27 to TRBJ1-2; tentative D call: TRBD1 (5 bases). The germline V gene encodes CDR1 MNHEY and CDR2 SMNVEV (reference sequence). The CDR3 is 15 residues long. Trimming removed 3 bases at V and 4 bases at J, with 15 bases between. CDR3 DNA sequence: TGTGCCAGCAGTTTCGATGGGACGGGTTCCTATGGCTACACCTTC. Translated: CASSFDGTGSYGYTF.

The chain is built from TRBV4-1 and TRBJ2-3; 12 bases line up with TRBD2. Germline CDR1 MGHRA, CDR2 YSYEKL. There are 20 residues in the CDR3. The J segment lost 3 bases and the V segment lost 0 bases, leaving 13 bases of the junction unmatched. The CDR3 loop is CASSQEVGLAGWGLTDTQYF. CDR3 nucleotides: TGCGCCAGCAGCCAAGAGGTTGGACTAGCGGGATGGGGGTTGACAGATACGCAGTATTTT.

V usage is TRBV28 and J usage is TRBJ1-1, with D perhaps TRBD1 (5 bases). Germline CDR1 is MDHEN and CDR2 is SYDVKM. Trimming cost V 5 bases and J 3 bases, with 16 bases left between them. The CDR3 contains 15 residues. In DNA, the CDR3 is TGTGCCAGCAGTACCCCACTGCAGGGATACACTGAAGCTTTCTTT. Residues: CASSTPLQGYTEAFF.

This sequence joins TRBV6-1 and TRBJ2-6; weak D call: TRBD2 (6 bases). Trimming removed 6 bases at V and 2 bases at J, with 8 bases between. CDR3 size: 14 residues. The germline gives CDR1 MNHNS, CDR2 SASEGT. In DNA, the CDR3 is TGTGCCAGCAGGGAGGGACCTGGGGCCAACGTCCTGACTTTC. This encodes CASREGPGANVLTF.

The genes are TRBV7-9 and TRBJ2-2; 13 bases align to TRBD2. Losses at the gene ends were 5 bases for V and 5 bases for J; bases not matched to a gene: 11. Germline V gene sequence: CDR1 SEHNR, CDR2 FQNEAQ (reference sequence). The CDR3 length is 18 residues. Here the CDR3 reads CASSGTSGKEGRTGELFF. The CDR3 DNA is TGTGCCAGCAGCGGGACTAGCGGGAAAGAGGGGAGGACCGGGGAGCTGTTTTTT.

The gene calls are TRBV20-1 and TRBJ1-4; D is unclear. The CDR3 is 11 amino acids. Germline-derived CDR1 and CDR2 are DFQATT and SNEGSKA (reference sequence). Trimming pared 5 bases from V and 6 bases from J, leaving 7 bases between. The CDR3 loop reads CSARRDEKLFF. The CDR3 bases are TGCAGTGCTCGTCGAGATGAAAAACTGTTTTTT.

The rearrangement links TRBV7-2 to TRBJ2-7; 7 bases match TRBD2. This CDR3 contains 17 residues. The germline gives CDR1 SGHTA, CDR2 FQGNSA. Trimming removed 0 bases from V and 5 bases from J; junction bases left unmatched: 13. The CDR3 DNA reads TGTGCCAGCAGCTTAGCTACCCGACGGACTAGGCTTGACGAGCAGTACTTC. Translated, it gives CASSLATRRTRLDEQYF.

This clone appeared once. V gene TRBV28 combines with J gene TRBJ1-2, with D possibly being TRBD1 (5 bases). The germline gives CDR1 MDHEN, CDR2 SYDVKM. Trimming stripped 6 bases from V and 6 bases from J, with 23 bases between. The CDR3 is 16 residues long. The DNA for the CDR3 is TGTGCCAGCAGATACGCCACGGGGCCGCGGGTACATGGCTACACCTTC. Its translation: CASRYATGPRVHGYTF.

This clone is a singleton in its sample. The chain joins TRBV27 to TRBJ1-1, with 9 bases lining up with TRBD1. J lost 4 bases, V lost 6 bases, and 6 bases had no gene match. The germline V gene encodes CDR1 MNHEY and CDR2 SMNVEV (reference sequence). This CDR3 has 14 amino acids. The CDR3: CASRPGQGVTEAFF. For the CDR3, the DNA is TGTGCCAGCAGGCCGGGACAGGGTGTCACTGAAGCTTTCTTT.

This clone was counted once. The rearrangement joins TRBV4-1 to TRBJ2-3; 10 nucleotides align to TRBD1. The V gene's germline CDR1 is MGHRA and CDR2 YSYEKL. This CDR3 comprises 17 residues. Germline trimming cut 4 bases from V and 3 bases from J; bases unmatched to any gene: 10. The CDR3, as DNA: TGCGCCAGCAGCCCGGGACAGGGGAGGGAAGGAACAGATACGCAGTATTTT. This gives the protein CASSPGQGREGTDTQYF.